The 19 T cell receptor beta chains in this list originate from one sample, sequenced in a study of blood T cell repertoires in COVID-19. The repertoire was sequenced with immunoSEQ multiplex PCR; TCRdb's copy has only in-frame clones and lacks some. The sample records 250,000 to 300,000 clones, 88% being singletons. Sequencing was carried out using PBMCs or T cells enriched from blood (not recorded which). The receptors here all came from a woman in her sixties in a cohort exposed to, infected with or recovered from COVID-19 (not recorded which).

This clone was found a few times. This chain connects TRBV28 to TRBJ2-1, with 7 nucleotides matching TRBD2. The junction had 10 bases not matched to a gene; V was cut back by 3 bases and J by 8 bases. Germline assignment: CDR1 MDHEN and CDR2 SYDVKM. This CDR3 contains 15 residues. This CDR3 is CASSFRGRALDEQFF. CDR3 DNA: TGTGCCAGCAGTTTTCGGGGGAGGGCCTTGGATGAGCAGTTCTTC.

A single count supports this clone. The CDR3 DNA reads as TGTGCCAGCAGTTTAAGGGGACTAGCGGGAGGCACAGATACGCAGTATTTT. It is translated as CASSLRGLAGGTDTQYF. The rearrangement uses TRBV27 and TRBJ2-3, with TRBD2 matching over 14 bases. Germline V lookup: CDR1 MNHEY, CDR2 SMNVEV (reference sequence). With 2 bases clipped from V and 1 base from J, the junction kept 2 bases outside the gene matches. CDR3 length: 17 amino acids.

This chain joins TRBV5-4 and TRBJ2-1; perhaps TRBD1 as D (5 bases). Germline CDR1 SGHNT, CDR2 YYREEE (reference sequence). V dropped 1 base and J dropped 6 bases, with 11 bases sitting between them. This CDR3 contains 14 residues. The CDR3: CASSLSQGSNEQFF. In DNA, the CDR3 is TGTGCCAGCAGCTTGAGCCAGGGTAGCAATGAGCAGTTCTTC.

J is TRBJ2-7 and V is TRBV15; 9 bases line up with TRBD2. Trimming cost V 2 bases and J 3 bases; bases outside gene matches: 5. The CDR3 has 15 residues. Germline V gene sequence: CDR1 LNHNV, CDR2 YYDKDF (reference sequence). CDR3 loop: CATSRILTSGYEQYF. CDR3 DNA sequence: TGTGCCACCAGCAGAATCTTGACTAGCGGCTACGAGCAGTACTTC.

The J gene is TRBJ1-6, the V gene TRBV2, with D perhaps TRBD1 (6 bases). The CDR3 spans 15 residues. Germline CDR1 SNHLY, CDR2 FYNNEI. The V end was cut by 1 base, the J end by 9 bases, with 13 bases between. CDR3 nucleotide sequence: TGTGCCAGCAGTGAAGGACAGGCCTTCGGTTCACCCCTCCACTTT. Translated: CASSEGQAFGSPLHF.

The CDR3 region is CASSDNRQGSYGYTF. The CDR3 DNA follows: TGTGCCAGCAGTGACAACCGACAGGGGAGCTATGGCTACACCTTC. V is TRBV6-1 and J is TRBJ1-2; 8 bases match TRBD1. The CDR3 runs 15 residues. Germline trimming cut 3 bases from V and 4 bases from J; bases unmatched to any gene: 7. Germline assignment: CDR1 MNHNS and CDR2 SASEGT.

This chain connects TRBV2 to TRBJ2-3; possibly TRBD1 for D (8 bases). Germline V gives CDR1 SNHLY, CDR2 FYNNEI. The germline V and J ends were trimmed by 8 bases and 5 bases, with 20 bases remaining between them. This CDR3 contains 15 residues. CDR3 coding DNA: TGTGCCAGCCTGGAAGGACAGGGACTACGAGATACGCAGTATTTT. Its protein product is CASLEGQGLRDTQYF.

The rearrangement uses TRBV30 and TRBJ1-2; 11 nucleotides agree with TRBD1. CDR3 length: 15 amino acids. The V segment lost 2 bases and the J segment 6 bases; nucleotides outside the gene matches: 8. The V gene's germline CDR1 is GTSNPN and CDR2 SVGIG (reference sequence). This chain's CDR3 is CAWSLRTGGGNGYTF. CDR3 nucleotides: TGTGCCTGGAGTTTACGGACAGGGGGCGGGAATGGCTACACCTTC.

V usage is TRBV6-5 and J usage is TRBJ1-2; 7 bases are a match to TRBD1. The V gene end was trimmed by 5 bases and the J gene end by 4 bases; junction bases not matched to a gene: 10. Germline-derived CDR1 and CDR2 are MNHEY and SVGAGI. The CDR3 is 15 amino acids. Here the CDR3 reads CASSPTRTGSYGYTF. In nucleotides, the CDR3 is TGTGCCAGCAGTCCAACTCGGACAGGAAGCTATGGCTACACCTTC.

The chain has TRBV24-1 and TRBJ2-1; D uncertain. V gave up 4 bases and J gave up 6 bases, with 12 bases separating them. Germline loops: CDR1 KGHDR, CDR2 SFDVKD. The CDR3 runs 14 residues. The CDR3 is CATSDRVSGNEQFF. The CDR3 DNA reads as TGTGCCACCAGTGACCGCGTGTCGGGCAATGAGCAGTTCTTC.

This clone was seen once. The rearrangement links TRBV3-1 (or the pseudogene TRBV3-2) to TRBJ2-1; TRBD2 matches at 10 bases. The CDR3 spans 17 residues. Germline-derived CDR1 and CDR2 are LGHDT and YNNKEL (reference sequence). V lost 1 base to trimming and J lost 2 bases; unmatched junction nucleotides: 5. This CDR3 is CASSQGSSGGAYNEQFF. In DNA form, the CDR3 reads TGTGCCAGCAGCCAAGGGTCGAGCGGGGGGGCCTACAATGAGCAGTTCTTC.

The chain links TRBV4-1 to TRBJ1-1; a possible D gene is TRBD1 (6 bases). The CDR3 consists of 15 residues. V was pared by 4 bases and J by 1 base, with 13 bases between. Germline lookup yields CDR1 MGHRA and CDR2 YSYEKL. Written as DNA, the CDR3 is TGCGCCAGCAGCCCAACCCCGGACAGGAACACTGAAGCTTTCTTT. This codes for CASSPTPDRNTEAFF.

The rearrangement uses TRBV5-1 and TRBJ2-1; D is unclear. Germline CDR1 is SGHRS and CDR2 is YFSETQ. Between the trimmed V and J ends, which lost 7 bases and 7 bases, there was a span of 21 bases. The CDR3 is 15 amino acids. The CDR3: CASCLGGYPENEQFF. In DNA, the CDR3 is TGCGCCAGCTGTCTAGGTGGGTATCCGGAGAATGAGCAGTTCTTC.

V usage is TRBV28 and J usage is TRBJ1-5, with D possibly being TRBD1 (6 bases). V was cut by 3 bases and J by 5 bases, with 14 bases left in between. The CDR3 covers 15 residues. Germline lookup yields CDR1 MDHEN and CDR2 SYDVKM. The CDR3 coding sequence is TGTGCCAGCAGTTTCTACAGGGAGGGGGATCAGCCCCAGCATTTT. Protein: CASSFYREGDQPQHF.

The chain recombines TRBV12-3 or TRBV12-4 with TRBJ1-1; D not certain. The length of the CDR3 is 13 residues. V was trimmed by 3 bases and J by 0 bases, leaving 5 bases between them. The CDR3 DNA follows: TGTGCCAGCAGTTTGGGCGTGAACACTGAAGCTTTCTTT. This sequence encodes CASSLGVNTEAFF.

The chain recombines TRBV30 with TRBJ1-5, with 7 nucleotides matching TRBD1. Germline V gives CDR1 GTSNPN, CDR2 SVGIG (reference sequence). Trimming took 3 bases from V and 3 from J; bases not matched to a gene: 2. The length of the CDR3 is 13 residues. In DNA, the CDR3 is TGTGCCTGGAGGGGACAGCCCAATCAGCCCCAGCATTTT. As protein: CAWRGQPNQPQHF.

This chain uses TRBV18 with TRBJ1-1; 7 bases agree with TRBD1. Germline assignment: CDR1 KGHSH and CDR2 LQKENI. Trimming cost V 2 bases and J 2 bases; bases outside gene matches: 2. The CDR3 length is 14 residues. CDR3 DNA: TGTGCCAGCTCACCAAGGGGGCTTAACACTGAAGCTTTCTTT. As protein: CASSPRGLNTEAFF.

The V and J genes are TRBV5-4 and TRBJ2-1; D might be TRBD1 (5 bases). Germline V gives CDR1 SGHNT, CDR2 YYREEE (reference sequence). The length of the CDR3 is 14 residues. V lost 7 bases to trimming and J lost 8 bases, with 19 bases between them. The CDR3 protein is CASRWRAQQDEQFF. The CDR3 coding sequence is TGTGCCAGCCGCTGGAGAGCGCAACAGGATGAGCAGTTCTTC. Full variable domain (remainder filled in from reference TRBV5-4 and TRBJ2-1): ETGVTQSPTHLIKTRGQQVTLRCSSQSGHNTVSWYQQALGQGPQFIFQYYREEENGRGNFPPRFSGLQFPNYSSELNVNALELDDSALYLCASRWRAQQDEQFFGPGTRLTVL.

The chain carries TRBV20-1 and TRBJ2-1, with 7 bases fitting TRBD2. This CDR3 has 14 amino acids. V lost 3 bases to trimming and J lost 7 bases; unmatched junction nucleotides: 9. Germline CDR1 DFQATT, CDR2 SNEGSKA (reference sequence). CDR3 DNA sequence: TGCAGTGCTAGTATCCGCGGGAGCTTGAATGAGCAGTTCTTC. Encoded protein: CSASIRGSLNEQFF.